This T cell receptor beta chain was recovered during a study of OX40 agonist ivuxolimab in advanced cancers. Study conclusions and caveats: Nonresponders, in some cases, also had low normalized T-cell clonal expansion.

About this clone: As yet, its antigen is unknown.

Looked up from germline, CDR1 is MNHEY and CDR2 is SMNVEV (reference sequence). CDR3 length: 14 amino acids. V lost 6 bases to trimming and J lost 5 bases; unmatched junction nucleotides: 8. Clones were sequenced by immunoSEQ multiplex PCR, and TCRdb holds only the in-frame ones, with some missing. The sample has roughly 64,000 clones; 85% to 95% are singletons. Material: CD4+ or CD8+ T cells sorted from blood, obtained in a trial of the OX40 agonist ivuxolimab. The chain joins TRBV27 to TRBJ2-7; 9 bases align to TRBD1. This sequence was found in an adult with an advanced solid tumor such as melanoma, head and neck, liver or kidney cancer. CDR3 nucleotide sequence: TGTGCCAGCAGCTTTGGGGACAGGGACCACGAGCAGTACTTC. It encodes CASSFGDRDHEQYF.